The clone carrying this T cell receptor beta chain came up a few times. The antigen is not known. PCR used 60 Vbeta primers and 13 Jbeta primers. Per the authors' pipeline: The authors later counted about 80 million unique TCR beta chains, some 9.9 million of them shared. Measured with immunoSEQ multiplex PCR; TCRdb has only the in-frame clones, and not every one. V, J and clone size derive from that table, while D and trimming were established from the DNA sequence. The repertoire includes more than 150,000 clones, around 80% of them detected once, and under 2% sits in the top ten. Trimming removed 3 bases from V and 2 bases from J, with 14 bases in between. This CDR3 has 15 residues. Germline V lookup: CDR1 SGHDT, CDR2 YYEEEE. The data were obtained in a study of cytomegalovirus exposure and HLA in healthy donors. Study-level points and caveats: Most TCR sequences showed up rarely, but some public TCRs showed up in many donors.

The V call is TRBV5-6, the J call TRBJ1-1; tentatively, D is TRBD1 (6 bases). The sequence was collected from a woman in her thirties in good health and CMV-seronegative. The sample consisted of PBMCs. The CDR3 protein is CASSWRAGGNTEAFF. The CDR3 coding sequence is TGTGCCAGCAGCTGGCGGGCGGGGGGCAACACTGAAGCTTTCTTT.